These T cell receptor beta chains were read from a single sample in a study of T cells in Graves' hyperthyroidism and ophthalmopathy. TCRdb re-analysed the multiplex PCR reads in MiXCR, keeping a single row per CDR3 protein. The repertoire holds about 760,000 distinct CDR3 sequences, with just over 35% as singletons. The sequencing sample was made of blood. The receptors originated from a woman aged 40 to 50 with Graves' hyperthyroidism. CDR3s include the opening cysteine and the closing phenylalanine or tryptophan. The D gene is left open where the match is weak. Not every row has a clone size; where given, it reads once, few, many or a size class.

V,J,D,size,length,CDR3,DNA
TRBV25-1,TRBJ2-2,TRBD1,many,15,CASSPQGLTTGELFF,TGTGCCAGCAGTCCACAGGGGCTCACCACCGGGGAGCTGTTTTTT
TRBV7-9,TRBJ1-1,NA,many,15,CASSYGDVGNTEAFF,TGTGCCAGCAGCTACGGGGACGTGGGGAACACTGAAGCTTTCTTT
TRBV7-9,TRBJ2-7,NA,many,15,CASSLVDGGSYEQYF,TGTGCCAGCAGCTTAGTTGACGGCGGCTCCTACGAGCAGTACTTC
TRBV2,TRBJ1-3,NA,NA,16,CASSVLDSFSGNTIYF,TGTGCCAGCAGTGTCCTGGACAGCTTCTCTGGAAACACCATATATTTT
TRBV6-5,TRBJ1-6,TRBD1,few,14,CASSMTGGNSPLHF,TGTGCCAGCAGTATGACAGGGGGGAATTCACCCCTCCACTTT
TRBV11-2,TRBJ1-6,NA,NA,18,CASTKRGAESSYNSPLHF,TGTGCCAGCACGAAAAGGGGGGCGGAGAGCTCCTATAATTCACCCCTCCACTTT
TRBV19,TRBJ2-2,TRBD1,NA,15,CASSATGGFTGELFF,TGTGCCAGTAGTGCAACAGGGGGCTTTACCGGGGAGCTGTTTTTT
TRBV10-3,TRBJ2-2,TRBD1,few,17,CAISEPGTGGITGELFF,TGTGCCATCAGTGAACCTGGGACAGGGGGCATCACCGGGGAGCTGTTTTTT
TRBV10-3,TRBJ1-1,NA,NA,15,CASSEWARYNTEAFF,TGTGCCAGCAGTGAATGGGCACGGTACAACACTGAAGCTTTCTTT
TRBV20-1,TRBJ1-2,TRBD1,many,16,CSARDLWDRGDYGYTF,TGCAGTGCTAGAGATTTATGGGACAGGGGGGATTATGGCTACACCTTC
TRBV7-2,TRBJ1-5,TRBD1,once,17,CASSPGQGGFRSQPQHF,TGTGCCAGCAGCCCCGGACAGGGTGGTTTTCGGAGTCAGCCCCAGCATTTT
TRBV9,TRBJ1-1,TRBD1,many,13,CASSVQGGGEAFF,TGTGCCAGCAGCGTTCAAGGGGGCGGGGAAGCTTTCTTT
TRBV20-1,TRBJ1-5,NA,NA,14,CSARDQGRNQPQHF,TGCAGTGCTAGAGATCAAGGCCGAAATCAGCCCCAGCATTTT
TRBV12-3/TRBV12-4,TRBJ2-5,NA,many,15,CASSLLGGAGETQYF,TGTGCCAGCAGTTTACTGGGGGGGGCTGGGGAGACCCAGTACTTC
TRBV2,TRBJ1-3,NA,many,15,CASSDPGRRGNTIYF,TGTGCCAGCAGTGACCCGGGACGGAGAGGAAACACCATATATTTT
TRBV12-3/TRBV12-4,TRBJ1-1,NA,NA,15,CASSALPMVNTEAFF,TGTGCCAGCAGTGCCCTCCCGATGGTTAACACTGAAGCTTTCTTT
TRBV28,TRBJ2-7,TRBD1,NA,15,CASSRYRGSDYEQYF,TGTGCCAGCAGCCGATACAGGGGGTCAGACTACGAGCAGTACTTC
TRBV6-1,TRBJ1-5,NA,few,16,CASSERAGSDYQPQHF,TGTGCCAGCAGTGAAAGGGCAGGGTCCGATTATCAGCCCCAGCATTTT
TRBV7-2,TRBJ2-7,TRBD2,many,15,CASSLTTSGSLGQYF,TGTGCCAGCAGCCTTACGACTAGCGGGAGCCTTGGGCAGTACTTC
TRBV10-3,TRBJ2-5,NA,NA,16,CAISVTGGGPGETQYF,TGTGCCATCAGTGTTACCGGAGGAGGCCCTGGGGAGACCCAGTACTTC
TRBV7-2,TRBJ1-5,NA,many,15,CASSLRQGLDQPQHF,TGTGCCAGCAGCTTAAGGCAGGGGCTGGATCAGCCCCAGCATTTT
TRBV5-1,TRBJ2-5,TRBD2,few,16,CASSLPAGGPQETQYF,TGCGCCAGCAGCTTGCCAGCGGGGGGACCACAAGAGACCCAGTACTTC
TRBV19,TRBJ1-5,TRBD1,many,14,CASSGQGGKQPQHF,TGTGCCAGTAGTGGACAGGGCGGTAAGCAGCCCCAGCATTTT
TRBV5-1,TRBJ1-2,NA,many,13,CASSPGGGYGYTF,TGCGCCAGCAGCCCCGGGGGAGGCTATGGCTACACCTTC
TRBV10-3,TRBJ1-2,TRBD1,many,13,CAIRGDSDYGYTF,TGTGCCATCAGGGGGGACAGTGACTATGGCTACACCTTC
TRBV28,TRBJ1-1,NA,NA,14,CASSHDRPTQGAFF,TGTGCCAGCAGTCACGACCGACCCACACAGGGAGCTTTCTTT
TRBV7-8,TRBJ2-3,TRBD2,NA,15,CASSLTSGGANTQYF,TGTGCCAGCAGCTTAACTAGCGGGGGGGCAAATACGCAGTATTTT
TRBV20-1,TRBJ2-2,TRBD2,few,15,CSARPGLAGAGELFF,TGCAGCGCTAGACCGGGACTAGCGGGAGCCGGGGAGCTGTTTTTT
TRBV15,TRBJ1-1,TRBD1,many,15,CATSRGRGTGSEAFF,TGTGCCACCAGCAGGGGGAGGGGGACAGGGTCTGAAGCTTTCTTT
TRBV5-4,TRBJ1-4,NA,many,16,CASSYGYGGLNEKLFF,TGTGCCAGCAGCTATGGATATGGGGGACTCAATGAAAAACTGTTTTTT
TRBV13,TRBJ1-1,NA,NA,14,CASSRRLNRTEAFF,TGTGCCAGCAGCCGCAGATTGAACAGGACTGAAGCTTTCTTT
TRBV4-3,TRBJ1-2,NA,NA,15,CASSQDWASAYGYTF,TGCGCCAGCAGCCAAGATTGGGCCAGCGCTTATGGCTACACCTTC
TRBV7-2,TRBJ2-7,NA,many,11,CASSSRYEQYF,TGTGCCAGCAGCTCACGGTACGAGCAGTACTTC
TRBV29-1,TRBJ1-5,TRBD1,many,13,CSVGQTSAGPQHF,TGCAGCGTGGGACAGACCTCCGCTGGGCCCCAGCATTTT
TRBV7-2,TRBJ2-7,NA,many,15,CASSSPWSQGSEQYF,TGTGCCAGCAGCTCCCCGTGGAGCCAGGGGAGCGAGCAGTACTTC
TRBV7-2,TRBJ2-7,NA,NA,13,CASSQTTDYEQYF,TGTGCCAGCAGTCAAACTACCGACTACGAGCAGTACTTC
TRBV7-2,TRBJ1-2,TRBD1,NA,19,CASSLPSWDRGLQDYGCTF,TGTGCCAGCAGCTTGCCCTCATGGGACAGGGGGCTTCAGGACTATGGCTGCACCTTC
TRBV6-2/TRBV6-3,TRBJ1-2,NA,few,16,CASSHSYQDGNYGYTF,TGTGCCAGCAGTCACTCCTACCAGGACGGGAACTATGGCTACACCTTC
TRBV4-3,TRBJ2-7,TRBD2,many,16,CASSQVAGGASYEQYF,TGCGCCAGCAGCCAGGTAGCGGGGGGCGCGTCCTACGAGCAGTACTTC